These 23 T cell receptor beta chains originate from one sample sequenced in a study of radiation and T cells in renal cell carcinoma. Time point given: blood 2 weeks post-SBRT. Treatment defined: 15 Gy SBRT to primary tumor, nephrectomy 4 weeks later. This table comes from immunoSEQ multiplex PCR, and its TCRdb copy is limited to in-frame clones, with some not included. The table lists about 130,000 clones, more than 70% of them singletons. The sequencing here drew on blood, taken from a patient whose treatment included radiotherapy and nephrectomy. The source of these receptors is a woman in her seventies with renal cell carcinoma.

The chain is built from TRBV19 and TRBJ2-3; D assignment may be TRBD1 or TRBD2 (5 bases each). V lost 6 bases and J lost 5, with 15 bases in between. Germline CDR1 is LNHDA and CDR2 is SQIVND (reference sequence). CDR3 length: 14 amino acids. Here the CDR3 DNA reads TGTGCCAGTAGCCCGGGACGAACGAAAGATACGCAGTATTTT. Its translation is CASSPGRTKDTQYF.

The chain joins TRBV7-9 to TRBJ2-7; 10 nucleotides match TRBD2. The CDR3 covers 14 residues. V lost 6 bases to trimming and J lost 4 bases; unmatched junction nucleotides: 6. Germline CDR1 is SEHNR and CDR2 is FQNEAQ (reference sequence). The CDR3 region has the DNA TGTGCCAGCAGATCCAGCGGGGGGGCTTACGAGCAGTACTTC. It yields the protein CASRSSGGAYEQYF.

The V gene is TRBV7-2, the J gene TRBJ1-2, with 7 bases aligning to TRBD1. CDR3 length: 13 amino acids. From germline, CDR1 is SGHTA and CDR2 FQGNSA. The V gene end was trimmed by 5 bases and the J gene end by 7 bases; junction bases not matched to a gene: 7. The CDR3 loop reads CASSLRGKRGYTF. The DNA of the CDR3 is TGTGCCAGCAGCCTCAGGGGGAAGCGTGGCTACACCTTC. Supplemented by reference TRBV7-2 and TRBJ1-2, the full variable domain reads GAGVSQSPSNKVTEKGKDVELRCDPISGHTALYWYRQSLGQGLEFLIYFQGNSAPDKSGLPSDRFSAERTGGSVSTLTIQRTQQEDSAVYLCASSLRGKRGYTFGSGTRLTVV.

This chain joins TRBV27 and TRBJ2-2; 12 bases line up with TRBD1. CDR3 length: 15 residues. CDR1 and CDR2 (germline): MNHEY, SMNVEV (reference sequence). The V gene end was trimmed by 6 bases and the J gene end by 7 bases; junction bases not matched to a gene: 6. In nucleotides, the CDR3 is TGTGCCAGCAGCAAGGGACAGGGGGCTAGCGGGGAGCTGTTTTTT. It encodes CASSKGQGASGELFF.

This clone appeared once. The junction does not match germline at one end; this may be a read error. The CDR3 loop reads CASTSTGVETQYF. DNA for the CDR3: TGTGCTAGCACCAGCACAGGGGTGGAGACCCAGTACTTC. V is TRBV7-7 and J is TRBJ2-5, with 7 bases fitting TRBD1. The CDR3 is 13 residues long. CDR1 is SSHAT and CDR2 is FNYEAQ in the germline V gene (reference sequence).

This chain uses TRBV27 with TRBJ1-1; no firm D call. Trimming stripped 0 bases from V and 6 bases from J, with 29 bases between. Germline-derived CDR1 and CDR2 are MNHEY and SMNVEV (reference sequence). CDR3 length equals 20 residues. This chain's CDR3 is CASSLSKFKQPRLINAEAFF. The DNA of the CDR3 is TGTGCCAGCAGTTTATCGAAGTTCAAGCAACCTAGATTAATCAACGCTGAAGCTTTCTTT.

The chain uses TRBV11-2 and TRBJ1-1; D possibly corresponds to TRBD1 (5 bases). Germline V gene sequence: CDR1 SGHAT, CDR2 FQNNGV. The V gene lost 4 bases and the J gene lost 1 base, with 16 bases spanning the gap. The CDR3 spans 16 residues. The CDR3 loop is CASSSLGGGANTEAFF. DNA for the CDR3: TGTGCCAGCAGCTCTCTCGGGGGGGGAGCGAACACTGAAGCTTTCTTT.

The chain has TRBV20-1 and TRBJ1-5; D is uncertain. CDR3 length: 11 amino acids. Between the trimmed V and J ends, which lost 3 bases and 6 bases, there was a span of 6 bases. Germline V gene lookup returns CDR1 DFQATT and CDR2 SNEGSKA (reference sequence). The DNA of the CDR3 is TGCAGTGCTAGGACTGGTCAGCCCCAGCATTTT. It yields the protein CSARTGQPQHF.

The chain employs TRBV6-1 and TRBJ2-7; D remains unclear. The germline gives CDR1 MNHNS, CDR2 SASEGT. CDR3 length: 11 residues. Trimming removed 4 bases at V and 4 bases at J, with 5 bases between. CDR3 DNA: TGTGCCAGCAGTGGGGGATACGAGCAGTACTTC. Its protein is CASSGGYEQYF.

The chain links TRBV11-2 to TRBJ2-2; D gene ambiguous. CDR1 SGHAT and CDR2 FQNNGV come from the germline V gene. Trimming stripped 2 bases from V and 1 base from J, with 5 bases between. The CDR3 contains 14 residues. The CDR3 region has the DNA TGTGCCAGCAGCTTAAACAGGAACACCGGGGAGCTGTTTTTT. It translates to CASSLNRNTGELFF. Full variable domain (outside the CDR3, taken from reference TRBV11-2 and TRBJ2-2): EAGVAQSPRYKIIEKRQSVAFWCNPISGHATLYWYQQILGQGPKLLIQFQNNGVVDDSQLPKDRFSAERLKGVDSTLKIQPAKLEDSAVYLCASSLNRNTGELFFGEGSRLTVL.

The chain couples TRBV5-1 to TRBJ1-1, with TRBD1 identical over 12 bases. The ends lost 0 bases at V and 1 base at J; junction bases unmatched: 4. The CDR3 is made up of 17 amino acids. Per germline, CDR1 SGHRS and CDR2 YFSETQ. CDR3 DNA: TGCGCCAGCAGCTTGGTGGGACAGGGGGCGAAGAACACTGAAGCTTTCTTT. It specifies CASSLVGQGAKNTEAFF.

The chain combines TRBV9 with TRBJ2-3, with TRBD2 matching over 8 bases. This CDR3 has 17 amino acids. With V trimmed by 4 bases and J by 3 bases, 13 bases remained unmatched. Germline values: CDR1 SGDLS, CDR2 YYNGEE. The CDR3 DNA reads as TGTGCCAGCAGCATCCCCCCCTACGGGGGGGGGACAGATACGCAGTATTTT. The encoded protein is CASSIPPYGGGTDTQYF.

CDR3 nucleotide sequence: TGTGCCATCAGTGAGGCAGGGCAATCGAGTGGCTACACCTTC. Translated, it gives CAISEAGQSSGYTF. The chain recombines TRBV10-3 with TRBJ1-2; D perhaps matches TRBD1 (5 bases). CDR1 is ENHRY and CDR2 is SYGVKD in the germline V gene. This CDR3 is 14 amino acids long. Deletions cut 2 bases from V and 7 bases from J, with 14 bases between.

This CDR3 reads CAWSATAPGELFF. The CDR3 bases are TGTGCCTGGAGTGCGACAGCCCCCGGGGAGCTGTTTTTT. J is TRBJ2-2 and V is TRBV30; D possibly corresponds to TRBD1 (5 bases). The V end lost 1 base, the J end lost 6 bases, and 9 bases lay between the germline ends. The CDR3 covers 13 residues. The V gene's germline CDR1 is GTSNPN and CDR2 SVGIG (reference sequence).

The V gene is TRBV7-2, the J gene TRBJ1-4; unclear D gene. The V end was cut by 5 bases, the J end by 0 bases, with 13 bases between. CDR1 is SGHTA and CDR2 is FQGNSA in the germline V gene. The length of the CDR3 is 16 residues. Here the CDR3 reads CASSPDFSATNEKLFF. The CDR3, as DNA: TGTGCCAGCAGCCCGGATTTTAGCGCAACTAATGAAAAACTGTTTTTT.

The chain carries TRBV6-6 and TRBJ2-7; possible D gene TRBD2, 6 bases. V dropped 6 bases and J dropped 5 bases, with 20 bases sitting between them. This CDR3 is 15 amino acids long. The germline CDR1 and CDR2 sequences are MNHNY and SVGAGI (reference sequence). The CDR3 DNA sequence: TGTGCCAGCAGGGAGGAGTCTGGGTGGGAGGACGAGCAGTACTTC. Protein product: CASREESGWEDEQYF.

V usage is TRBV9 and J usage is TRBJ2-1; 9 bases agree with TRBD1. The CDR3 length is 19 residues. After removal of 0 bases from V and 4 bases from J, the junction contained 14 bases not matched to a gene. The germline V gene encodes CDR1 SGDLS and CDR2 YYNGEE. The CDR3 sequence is CASSVGPGTGLSGYNEQFF. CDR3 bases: TGTGCCAGCAGCGTAGGTCCCGGGACAGGGCTTAGCGGATACAATGAGCAGTTCTTC.

Written as DNA, the CDR3 is TGTGCCTCCACCCGGACCAGCCAAGAGACCCAGTACTTC. Amino acid sequence: CASTRTSQETQYF. The chain uses TRBV30 and TRBJ2-5; D uncertain. This CDR3 has 13 amino acids. Germline values: CDR1 GTSNPN, CDR2 SVGIG (reference sequence). Deletions cut 7 bases from V and 1 base from J, with 13 bases between.

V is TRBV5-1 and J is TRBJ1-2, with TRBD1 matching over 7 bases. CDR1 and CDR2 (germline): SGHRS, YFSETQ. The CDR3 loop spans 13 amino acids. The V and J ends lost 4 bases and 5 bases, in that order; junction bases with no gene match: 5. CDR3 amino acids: CASSPGQVYGYTF. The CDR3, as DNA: TGCGCCAGCAGCCCCGGACAGGTATATGGCTACACCTTC.

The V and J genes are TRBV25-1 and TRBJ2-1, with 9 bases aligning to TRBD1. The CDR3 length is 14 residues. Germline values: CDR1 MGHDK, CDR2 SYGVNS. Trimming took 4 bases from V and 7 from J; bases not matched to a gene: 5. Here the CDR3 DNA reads TGTGCCAGCAGTGTCGGGACAGGGAGGAATGAGCAGTTCTTC. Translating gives CASSVGTGRNEQFF.

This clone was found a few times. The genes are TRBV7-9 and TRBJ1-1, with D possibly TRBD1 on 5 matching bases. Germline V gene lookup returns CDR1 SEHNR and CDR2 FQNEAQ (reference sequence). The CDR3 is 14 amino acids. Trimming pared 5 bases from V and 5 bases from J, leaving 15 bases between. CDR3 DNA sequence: TGTGCCAGCAGCCGAGGAGGGGTTCGTACTGAAGCTTTCTTT. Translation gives CASSRGGVRTEAFF.

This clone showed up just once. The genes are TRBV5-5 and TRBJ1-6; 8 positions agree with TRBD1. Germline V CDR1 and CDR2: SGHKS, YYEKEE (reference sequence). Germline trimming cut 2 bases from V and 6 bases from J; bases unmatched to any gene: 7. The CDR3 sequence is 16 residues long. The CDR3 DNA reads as TGTGCCAGCAGCTTTATTTTTGACAGGGGTAATTCACCCCTCCACTTT. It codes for CASSFIFDRGNSPLHF.

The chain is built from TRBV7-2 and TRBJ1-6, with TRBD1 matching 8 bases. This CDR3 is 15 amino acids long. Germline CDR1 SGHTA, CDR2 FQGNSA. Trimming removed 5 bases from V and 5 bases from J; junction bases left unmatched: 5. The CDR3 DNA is TGTGCCAGCAGCGGAGGGACAGGTGATAATTCACCCCTCCACTTT. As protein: CASSGGTGDNSPLHF.